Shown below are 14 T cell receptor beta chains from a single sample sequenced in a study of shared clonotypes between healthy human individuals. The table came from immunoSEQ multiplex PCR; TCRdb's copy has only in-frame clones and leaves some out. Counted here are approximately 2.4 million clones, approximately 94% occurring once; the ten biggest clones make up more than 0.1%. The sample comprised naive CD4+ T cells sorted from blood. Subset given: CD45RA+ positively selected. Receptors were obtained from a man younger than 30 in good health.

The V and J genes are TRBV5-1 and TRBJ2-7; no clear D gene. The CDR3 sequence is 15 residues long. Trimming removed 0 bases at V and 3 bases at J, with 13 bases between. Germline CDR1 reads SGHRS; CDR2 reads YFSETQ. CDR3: CASSLAVPGRYEQYF. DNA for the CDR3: TGCGCCAGCAGCTTGGCGGTCCCCGGACGCTACGAGCAGTACTTC.

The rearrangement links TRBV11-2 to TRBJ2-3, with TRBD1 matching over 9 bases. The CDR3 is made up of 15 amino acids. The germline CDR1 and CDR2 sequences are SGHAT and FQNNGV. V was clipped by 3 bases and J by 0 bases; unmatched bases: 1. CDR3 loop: CASSFGQGSTDTQYF. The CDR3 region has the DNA TGTGCCAGCAGCTTTGGACAGGGGAGCACAGATACGCAGTATTTT.

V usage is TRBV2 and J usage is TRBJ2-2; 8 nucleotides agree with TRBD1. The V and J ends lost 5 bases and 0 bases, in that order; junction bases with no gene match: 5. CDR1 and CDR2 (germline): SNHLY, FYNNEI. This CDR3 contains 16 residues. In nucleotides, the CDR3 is TGTGCCAGCAGTTGGATGGGACAGGCGAACACCGGGGAGCTGTTTTTT. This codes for CASSWMGQANTGELFF.

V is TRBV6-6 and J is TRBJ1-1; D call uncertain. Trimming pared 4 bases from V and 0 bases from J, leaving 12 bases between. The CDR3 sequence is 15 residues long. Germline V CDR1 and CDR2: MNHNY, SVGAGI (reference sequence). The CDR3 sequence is CASSFRVNMNTEAFF. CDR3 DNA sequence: TGTGCCAGCAGTTTTCGCGTGAACATGAACACTGAAGCTTTCTTT.

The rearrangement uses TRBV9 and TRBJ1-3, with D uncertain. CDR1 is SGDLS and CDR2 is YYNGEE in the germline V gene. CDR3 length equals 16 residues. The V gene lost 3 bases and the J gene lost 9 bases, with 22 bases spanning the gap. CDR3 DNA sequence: TGTGCCAGCAGCGCCCGGACGGACGACTCTGGATTCACCATATATTTT. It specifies CASSARTDDSGFTIYF. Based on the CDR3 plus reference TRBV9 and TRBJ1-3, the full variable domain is DSGVTQTPKHLITATGQRVTLRCSPRSGDLSVYWYQQSLDQGLQFLIQYYNGEERAKGNILERFSAQQFPDLHSELNLSSLELGDSALYFCASSARTDDSGFTIYFGEGSWLTVV.

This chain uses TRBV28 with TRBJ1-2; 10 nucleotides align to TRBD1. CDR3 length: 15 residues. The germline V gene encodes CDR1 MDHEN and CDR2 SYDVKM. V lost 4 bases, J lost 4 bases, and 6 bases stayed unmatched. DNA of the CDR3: TGTGCCAGCAGTTCTCGGACAGGGGGGAGCTATGGCTACACCTTC. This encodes CASSSRTGGSYGYTF.

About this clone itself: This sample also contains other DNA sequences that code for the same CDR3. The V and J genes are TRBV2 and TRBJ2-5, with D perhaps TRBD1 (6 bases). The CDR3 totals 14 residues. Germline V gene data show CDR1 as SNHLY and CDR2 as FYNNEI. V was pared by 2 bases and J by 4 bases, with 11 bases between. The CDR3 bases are TGTGCCAGCAGTGAACAGGGCAGGGGAGAGACCCAGTACTTC. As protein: CASSEQGRGETQYF.

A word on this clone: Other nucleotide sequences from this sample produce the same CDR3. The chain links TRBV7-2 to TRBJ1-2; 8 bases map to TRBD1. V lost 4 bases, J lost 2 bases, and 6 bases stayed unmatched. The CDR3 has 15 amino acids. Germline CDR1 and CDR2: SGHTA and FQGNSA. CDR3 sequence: CASSSGQGGNYGYTF. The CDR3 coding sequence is TGTGCCAGCAGCTCCGGACAGGGTGGGAACTATGGCTACACCTTC. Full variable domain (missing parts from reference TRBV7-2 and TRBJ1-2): GAGVSQSPSNKVTEKGKDVELRCDPISGHTALYWYRQSLGQGLEFLIYFQGNSAPDKSGLPSDRFSAERTGGSVSTLTIQRTQQEDSAVYLCASSSGQGGNYGYTFGSGTRLTVV.

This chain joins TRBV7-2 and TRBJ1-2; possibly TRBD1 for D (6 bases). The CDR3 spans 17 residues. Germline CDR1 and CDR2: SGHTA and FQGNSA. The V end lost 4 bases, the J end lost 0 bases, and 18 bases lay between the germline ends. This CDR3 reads CASSYRGGRPANYGYTF. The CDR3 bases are TGTGCCAGCAGCTACCGCGGGGGGCGCCCCGCTAACTATGGCTACACCTTC.

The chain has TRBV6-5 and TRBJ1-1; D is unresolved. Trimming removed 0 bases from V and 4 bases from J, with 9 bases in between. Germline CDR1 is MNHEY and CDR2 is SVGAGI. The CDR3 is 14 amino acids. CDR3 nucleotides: TGTGCCAGCAGTTACTCGGGCCAGTCCACTGAAGCTTTCTTT. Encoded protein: CASSYSGQSTEAFF.

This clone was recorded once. The CDR3 loop reads CASSAWGVSYNSPLHF. The CDR3 region has the DNA TGTGCCAGCAGTGCATGGGGAGTCTCCTATAATTCACCCCTCCACTTT. The chain has TRBV28 and TRBJ1-6; no clear D. The V end was cut by 5 bases, the J end by 0 bases, with 11 bases between. Germline lookup yields CDR1 MDHEN and CDR2 SYDVKM. The CDR3 loop spans 16 amino acids. The full variable domain, completed using reference TRBV28 and TRBJ1-6, is DVKVTQSSRYLVKRTGEKVFLECVQDMDHENMFWYRQDPGLGLRLIYFSYDVKMKEKGDIPEGYSVSREKKERFSLILESASTNQTSMYLCASSAWGVSYNSPLHFGNGTRLTVT.

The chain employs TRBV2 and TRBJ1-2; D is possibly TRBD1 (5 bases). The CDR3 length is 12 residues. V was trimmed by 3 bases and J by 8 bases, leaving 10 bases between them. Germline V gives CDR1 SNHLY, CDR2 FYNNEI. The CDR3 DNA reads TGTGCCAGCAGTGACCTTGGGGGAGGCTACACCTTC. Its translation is CASSDLGGGYTF.

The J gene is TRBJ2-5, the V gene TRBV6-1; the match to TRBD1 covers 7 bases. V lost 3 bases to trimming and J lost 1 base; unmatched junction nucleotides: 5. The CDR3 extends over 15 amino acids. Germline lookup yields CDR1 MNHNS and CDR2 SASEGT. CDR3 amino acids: CASSDKQGIQETQYF. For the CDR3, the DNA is TGTGCCAGCAGTGATAAACAGGGGATCCAAGAGACCCAGTACTTC.

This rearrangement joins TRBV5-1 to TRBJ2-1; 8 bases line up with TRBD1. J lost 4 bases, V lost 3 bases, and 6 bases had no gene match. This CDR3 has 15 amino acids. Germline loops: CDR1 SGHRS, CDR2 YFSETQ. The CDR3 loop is CASSSDRVAYNEQFF. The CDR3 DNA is TGCGCCAGCAGCTCGGACAGGGTGGCGTACAATGAGCAGTTCTTC. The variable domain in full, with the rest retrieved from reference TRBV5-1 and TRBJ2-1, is KAGVTQTPRYLIKTRGQQVTLSCSPISGHRSVSWYQQTPGQGLQFLFEYFSETQRNKGNFPGRFSGRQFSNSRSEMNVSTLELGDSALYLCASSSDRVAYNEQFFGPGTRLTVL.